One and the same sample provided the 18 T cell receptor beta chains below, sequenced in a study of blood T cell repertoires in COVID-19. The table came from immunoSEQ multiplex PCR; TCRdb's copy has only in-frame clones and leaves some out. The data show roughly 180,000 clones, roughly 94% seen once. Sequences were obtained from peripheral blood. These receptors came from a young man with COVID-19, enrolled during active disease.

The rearrangement links TRBV11-2 to TRBJ2-1; tentative D call: TRBD2 (6 bases). This CDR3 region has 16 residues. CDR1 is SGHAT and CDR2 is FQNNGV in the germline V gene. Trimming took off 1 base at V and 4 bases at J, with 14 bases between the two ends. The CDR3 DNA reads as TGTGCCAGCAGCTTAGGCCCTAACCGGGGGTACAATGAGCAGTTCTTC. This codes for CASSLGPNRGYNEQFF.

The V call is TRBV4-1, the J call TRBJ2-1, with 7 bases lining up with TRBD1. The germline V gene encodes CDR1 MGHRA and CDR2 YSYEKL. CDR3 length equals 16 residues. Trimming removed 0 bases from V and 2 bases from J; junction bases left unmatched: 4. The CDR3 DNA reads TGCGCCAGCAGCCAAGAAATACAGGGGACCTACAATGAGCAGTTCTTC. Protein product: CASSQEIQGTYNEQFF.

In DNA, the CDR3 is TGTGCCAGCAGCGTAACTAGCGGGGGGGTCAATGAGCAGTTCTTC. This codes for CASSVTSGGVNEQFF. The chain is built from TRBV6-5 and TRBJ2-1; 13 bases agree with TRBD2. CDR1 is MNHEY and CDR2 is SVGAGI in the germline V gene. The CDR3 length is 15 residues. J was trimmed by 6 bases and V by 6 bases; bases with no gene match: 5.

The genes are TRBV30 and TRBJ1-2; 7 bases line up with TRBD1. The V segment lost 2 bases and the J segment 4 bases; nucleotides outside the gene matches: 4. From germline, CDR1 is GTSNPN and CDR2 SVGIG (reference sequence). This CDR3 region has 13 residues. CDR3 loop: CAWSRDSGYGYTF. DNA for the CDR3: TGTGCCTGGAGTCGGGACAGCGGCTATGGCTACACCTTC.

This clone was detected only once. The chain joins TRBV9 to TRBJ2-7; perhaps TRBD1 as D (6 bases). Germline V gene data show CDR1 as SGDLS and CDR2 as YYNGEE. This CDR3 is 19 amino acids long. With 4 bases removed from V and 1 base from J, the gap between germline ends came to 27 bases. The CDR3 here is CASSSRPGQPRGGSYEQYF. The CDR3 bases are TGTGCCAGCAGCTCACGGCCGGGACAACCGAGAGGGGGTTCCTACGAGCAGTACTTC.

The V call is TRBV19, the J call TRBJ2-1; the D gene is possibly TRBD2 (5 bases). Trimming left V 9 bases short and J 4 bases short, with 13 bases between. The CDR3 consists of 13 residues. Germline CDR1 reads LNHDA; CDR2 reads SQIVND (reference sequence). The CDR3 region is CARKPTGYNEQFF. CDR3 nucleotides: TGTGCCAGGAAACCTACGGGATACAATGAGCAGTTCTTC. Full variable domain (rest looked up from reference TRBV19 and TRBJ2-1): DGGITQSPKYLFRKEGQNVTLSCEQNLNHDAMYWYRQDPGQGLRLIYYSQIVNDFQKGDIAEGYSVSREKKESFPLTVTSAQKNPTAFYLCARKPTGYNEQFFGPGTRLTVL.

This sequence joins TRBV21-1 and TRBJ1-5; the table's TRBD1 call for D was not verified on the DNA. TRBV21-1 is deemed a pseudogene. The CDR3 totals 17 residues. As DNA, the CDR3 is TGTGCCAGCAGCAAAAGAGGTCCAGGGGAAAGCAATCAGCCCCAGCATTTT. Translating gives CASSKRGPGESNQPQHF.

The gene calls are TRBV4-1 and TRBJ1-3; a weak D match, TRBD1 (6 bases). Looked up from germline, CDR1 is MGHRA and CDR2 is YSYEKL. The CDR3 is 15 residues long. Trimming pared 4 bases from V and 2 bases from J, leaving 12 bases between. CDR3 protein: CASSLDTGTGNTIYF. The DNA of the CDR3 is TGCGCCAGCAGCCTAGACACAGGGACTGGAAACACCATATATTTT.

This clone was seen only a few times. The V gene is TRBV6-4, the J gene TRBJ2-7; tentative D call: TRBD1 (5 bases). The V gene lost 6 bases and the J gene lost 1 base, with 10 bases spanning the gap. This CDR3 contains 13 residues. Germline CDR1 and CDR2: MRHNA and SNTAGT. CDR3 nucleotide sequence: TGTGCCAGCAGACGTAGACAGTCCTACGAGCAGTACTTC. Translated: CASRRRQSYEQYF.

The chain recombines TRBV29-1 with TRBJ2-2; 7 nucleotides agree with TRBD2. The V gene end was trimmed by 8 bases and the J gene end by 6 bases; junction bases not matched to a gene: 3. Germline lookup yields CDR1 SQVTM and CDR2 ANQGSEA. The CDR3 has 11 amino acids. The CDR3: CSLREAGELFF. For the CDR3, the DNA is TGCAGCCTACGGGAGGCCGGGGAGCTGTTTTTT.

The chain uses TRBV4-2 and TRBJ1-5; possibly TRBD1 for D (6 bases). Germline loops: CDR1 LGHNA, CDR2 YNFKEQ. The CDR3 has 19 amino acids. V lost 4 bases to trimming and J lost 3 bases, with 25 bases between them. In DNA form, the CDR3 reads TGTGCCAGCAGCCCCCTCCCGGGACAACCCTTGGGGGACAATCAGCCCCAGCATTTT. It encodes CASSPLPGQPLGDNQPQHF.

This sequence joins TRBV5-6 and TRBJ1-1; TRBD1 aligns across 9 bases. V dropped 6 bases and J dropped 4; count of bases not matched to a gene: 16. Germline CDR1 is SGHDT and CDR2 is YYEEEE. The CDR3 contains 17 residues. The CDR3 protein is CASTPRDRALPSTEAFF. CDR3 bases: TGTGCCAGCACCCCTCGGGACAGGGCTCTCCCATCCACTGAAGCTTTCTTT. The whole variable domain, remainder taken from reference TRBV5-6 and TRBJ1-1, is DAGVTQSPTHLIKTRGQQVTLRCSPKSGHDTVSWYQQALGQGPQFIFQYYEEEERQRGNFPDRFSGHQFPNYSSELNVNALLLGDSALYLCASTPRDRALPSTEAFFGQGTRLTVV.

The chain recombines TRBV11-2 with TRBJ2-5; 7 bases are shared with TRBD1. Germline values: CDR1 SGHAT, CDR2 FQNNGV. The CDR3 covers 15 residues. The trim removed 5 bases at V and 5 bases at J, leaving 11 bases unmatched. CDR3 coding DNA: TGTGCCAGCAGCCATGGGACAGTGTCGCGGGAGACCCAGTACTTC. Protein: CASSHGTVSRETQYF.

This chain joins TRBV4-1 and TRBJ2-7, with D unclear. V gave up 1 base and J gave up 2 bases, with 12 bases separating them. This CDR3 has 15 amino acids. CDR1 MGHRA and CDR2 YSYEKL come from the germline V gene. The CDR3 loop reads CASSQGFGGAYEQYF. The CDR3 DNA sequence: TGCGCCAGCAGCCAAGGTTTCGGCGGAGCCTACGAGCAGTACTTC.

V usage is TRBV4-1 and J usage is TRBJ2-1; TRBD2 matches 7 bases. Germline V gene sequence: CDR1 MGHRA, CDR2 YSYEKL. V lost 5 bases and J lost 0; bases outside the gene matches: 10. The CDR3 extends over 17 amino acids. The CDR3 reads CASSSILAASSYNEQFF. The DNA of the CDR3 is TGCGCCAGCAGCTCGATCCTAGCGGCGAGCTCCTACAATGAGCAGTTCTTC.

The CDR3 DNA sequence: TGTGCCAGCAGCTTGGCAGGGGGTAGTGGCTACACCTTC. Translation: CASSLAGGSGYTF. This rearrangement joins TRBV5-4 to TRBJ1-2; TRBD1 agrees at 7 bases. Germline loops: CDR1 SGHNT, CDR2 YYREEE (reference sequence). V lost 0 bases, J lost 7 bases, and 3 bases stayed unmatched. This CDR3 spans 13 amino acids.

This clone came up once. The chain joins TRBV5-1 to TRBJ2-7; weak D call: TRBD1 (6 bases). Germline-derived CDR1 and CDR2 are SGHRS and YFSETQ. The CDR3 sequence is 15 residues long. Trimming left V 4 bases short and J 2 bases short, with 16 bases between. The CDR3, as DNA: TGCGCCAGCAGCCCGGGACACCGGGGAACCTACGAGCAGTACTTC. Its protein product is CASSPGHRGTYEQYF.

This clone was observed a few times. This chain joins TRBV2 and TRBJ2-7; tentative D call: TRBD1 (5 bases). This CDR3 contains 16 residues. Germline lookup yields CDR1 SNHLY and CDR2 FYNNEI. V lost 3 bases to trimming and J lost 5 bases, with 20 bases between them. Written as DNA, the CDR3 is TGTGCCAGCAGTGACCTCCCTAGGCAGGGTTACCACGAGCAGTACTTC. Translating gives CASSDLPRQGYHEQYF.